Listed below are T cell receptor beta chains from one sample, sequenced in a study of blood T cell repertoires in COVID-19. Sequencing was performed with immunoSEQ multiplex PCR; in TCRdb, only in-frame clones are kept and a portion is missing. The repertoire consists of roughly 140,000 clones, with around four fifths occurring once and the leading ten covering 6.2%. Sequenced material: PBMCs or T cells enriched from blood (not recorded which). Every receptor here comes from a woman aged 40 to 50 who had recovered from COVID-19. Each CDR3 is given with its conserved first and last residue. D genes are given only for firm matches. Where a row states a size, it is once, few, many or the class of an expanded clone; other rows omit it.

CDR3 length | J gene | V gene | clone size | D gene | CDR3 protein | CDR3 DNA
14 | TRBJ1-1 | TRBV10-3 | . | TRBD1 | CAIRGQGLNTEAFF | TGTGCCATCAGGGGACAGGGGTTGAACACTGAAGCTTTCTTT
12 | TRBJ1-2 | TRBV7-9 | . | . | CASSLEVFGYTF | TGTGCCAGCAGCTTGGAGGTTTTCGGCTACACCTTC
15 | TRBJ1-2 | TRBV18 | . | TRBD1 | CASSPGQGVNYGYTF | TGTGCCAGCTCACCGGGACAGGGGGTTAACTATGGCTACACCTTC
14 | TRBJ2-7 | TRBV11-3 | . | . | CASSLGRDRYEQYF | TGTGCCAGCAGCTTAGGGCGGGACCGTTACGAGCAGTACTTC
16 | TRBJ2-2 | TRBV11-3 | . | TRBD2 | CASSLEAGENTGELFF | TGTGCCAGCAGCTTAGAGGCGGGAGAGAACACCGGGGAGCTGTTTTTT
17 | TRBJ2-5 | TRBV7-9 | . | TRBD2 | CASSSSISGLALETQYF | TGTGCCAGCAGCTCTAGTATATCGGGACTAGCGTTAGAGACCCAGTACTTC
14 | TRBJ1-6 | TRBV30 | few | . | CAWSDRVGDSPLHF | TGTGCCTGGAGTGACAGGGTTGGGGATTCACCCCTCCACTTT
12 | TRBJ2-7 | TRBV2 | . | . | CASQGISYEQYF | TGTGCCAGCCAGGGGATTTCCTACGAGCAGTACTTC
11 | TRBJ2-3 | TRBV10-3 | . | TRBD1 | CAISRGDTQYF | TGTGCCATCAGCAGGGGGGATACGCAGTATTTT
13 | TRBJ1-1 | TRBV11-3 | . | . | CASSPRGNTEAFF | TGTGCCAGCAGCCCTAGGGGGAACACTGAAGCTTTCTTT
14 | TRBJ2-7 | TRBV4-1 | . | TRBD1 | CASSQWDRDYEQYF | TGCGCCAGCAGCCAATGGGACAGGGACTACGAGCAGTACTTC
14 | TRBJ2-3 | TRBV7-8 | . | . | CASSLWTTRDTQYF | TGTGCCAGCAGCCTATGGACTACTCGAGATACGCAGTATTTT
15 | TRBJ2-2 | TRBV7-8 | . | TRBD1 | CASSLRTGGTGELFF | TGTGCCAGCAGCCTTCGGACAGGGGGGACCGGGGAGCTGTTTTTT
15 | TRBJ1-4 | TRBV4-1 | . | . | CASSQVGGPREKLFF | TGCGCCAGCAGCCAAGTCGGGGGGCCTAGGGAAAAACTGTTTTTT
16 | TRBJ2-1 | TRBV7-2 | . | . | CASSTLARTSYNEQFF | TGTGCCAGCAGCACCCTAGCTAGAACCTCCTACAATGAGCAGTTCTTC
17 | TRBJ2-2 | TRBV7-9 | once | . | CASSLALRGANTGELFF | TGTGCCAGCAGCTTAGCTCTCCGCGGCGCGAACACCGGGGAGCTGTTTTTT
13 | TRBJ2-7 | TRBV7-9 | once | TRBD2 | CASSPRGVYEQYF | TGTGCCAGCAGCCCCCGGGGGGTGTACGAGCAGTACTTC